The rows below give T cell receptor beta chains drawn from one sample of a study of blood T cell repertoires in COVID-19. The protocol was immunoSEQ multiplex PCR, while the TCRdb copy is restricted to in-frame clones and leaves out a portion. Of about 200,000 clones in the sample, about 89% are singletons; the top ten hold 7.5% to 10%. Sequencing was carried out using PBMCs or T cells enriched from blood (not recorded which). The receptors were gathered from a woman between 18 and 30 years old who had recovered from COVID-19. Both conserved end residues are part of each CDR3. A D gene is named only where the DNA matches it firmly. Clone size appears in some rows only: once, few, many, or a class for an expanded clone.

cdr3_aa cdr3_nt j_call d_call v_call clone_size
CASTATGDRQYF TGTGCCAGCACCGCGACAGGAGACCGTCAGTATTTT TRBJ2-3 . TRBV11-2 .
CASSHSSGTGTLSSGNTIYF TGTGCCAGCAGCCACTCTTCCGGGACAGGGACCTTAAGCTCTGGAAACACCATATATTTT TRBJ1-3 TRBD1 TRBV3-1/TRBV3-2 .
CASMGLAGVGEQFF TGTGCCAGCATGGGACTAGCGGGGGTAGGAGAGCAGTTCTTC TRBJ2-1 TRBD2 TRBV2 .
CASSPDSPGRNTIYF TGCGCCAGCAGCCCCGACAGCCCAGGGAGGAACACCATATATTTT TRBJ1-3 . TRBV4-1 few
CASTQRDRPSGANVLTF TGTGCCAGCACCCAACGGGACAGGCCCTCTGGGGCCAACGTCCTGACTTTC TRBJ2-6 TRBD1 TRBV27 .
CATSKKAPGQGSDEQYF TGTGCCACCAGCAAAAAAGCACCGGGACAGGGGTCCGACGAGCAGTACTTC TRBJ2-7 TRBD1 TRBV15 .
CASSLEGSSSYNEQFF TGCGCCAGCAGCTTGGAAGGTAGCAGCTCCTACAATGAGCAGTTCTTC TRBJ2-1 . TRBV5-1 .
CASSKLTGANYGYTF TGTGCCAGCAGCAAATTAACAGGGGCCAACTATGGCTACACCTTC TRBJ1-2 . TRBV21-1 .
CASSLGLVEGQGYGYTF TGTGCCAGCAGCTTAGGATTGGTTGAAGGACAGGGGTATGGCTACACCTTC TRBJ1-2 TRBD1 TRBV7-8 .
CASRPAGTEGYGYTF TGTGCCAGCAGACCAGCCGGGACAGAAGGCTATGGCTACACCTTC TRBJ1-2 TRBD1 TRBV6-5 .
CASSFSFGQGAGQPQHF TGTGCCAGCAGCTTTTCTTTTGGACAGGGGGCAGGTCAGCCCCAGCATTTT TRBJ1-5 TRBD1 TRBV7-9 .
CASSGQGVQVNEQFF TGCGCCAGCAGTGGACAGGGCGTTCAGGTCAATGAGCAGTTCTTC TRBJ2-1 TRBD1 TRBV10-2 .
CASSPSRGGEYEQYF TGTGCCAGCAGTCCATCGCGGGGGGGTGAGTACGAGCAGTACTTC TRBJ2-7 TRBD2 TRBV27 .
CASSESGSNSPLHF TGTGCCAGCAGCGAATCCGGGAGCAATTCACCCCTCCACTTT TRBJ1-6 . TRBV7-9 .